This T cell receptor (beta chain) is from a study of cytomegalovirus exposure and HLA in healthy donors. Background on the study: Of the donors genotyped, several hundred in all, about 80% fell in the Caucasian-associated ancestry cluster. General study points: A previous analysis found most TCR beta V segments productive roughly 87% or roughly 30% of the time.

The CDR3 spans 12 residues. Germline V gene sequence: CDR1 MNHEY, CDR2 SVGAGI. Trimming stripped 7 bases from V and 4 bases from J, with 7 bases between. A remark on this clone: Its antigen is not known.

Use of 60 Vbeta and 13 Jbeta primers characterized the PCR. Clones were read by immunoSEQ multiplex PCR, and TCRdb kept only the in-frame ones, dropping some. The sample lists 100,000 to 150,000 clones, 78% occurring once. This receptor was obtained from a man aged 30-40 years in good health and CMV-seropositive. The chain recombines TRBV6-5 with TRBJ1-4; D is unresolved. Sequences were obtained from PBMCs. The CDR3 region has the DNA TGTGCCAGCACCGGGAATAATGAAAAACTGTTTTTT. Translation: CASTGNNEKLFF.